Sequencing of this T cell receptor (beta chain) was carried out in a study of blood T cell repertoires in COVID-19. Study as a whole: Sample material is recorded as cDNA or gDNA derived from T cells, B-cell-depleted T cells, or PBMCs.

In the study's own analysis: Researchers report that nucleated cell counts were estimated from reference gene primer amplification. Using immunoSEQ multiplex PCR, the repertoire was profiled, and TCRdb retains in-frame clones only, with some absent. The V and J calls and clone size were taken over from that table, and D and trimming were inferred from the DNA. The profile shows 300,000 to 400,000 clones, 88% of them singletons. Between the trimmed V and J ends, which lost 7 bases and 3 bases, there was a span of 10 bases. CDR1 is KGHDR, CDR2 SFDVKD, per germline. The CDR3 runs to 13 residues. Symptom resolution, clearance, or two negative PCRs marked the recovered donors of Cohort 3.

The rearrangement joins TRBV24-1 to TRBJ2-3, with D possibly being TRBD1 (6 bases). This TCR was sampled from a woman between 18 and 30 years old who had recovered from COVID-19. Sequences were obtained from PBMCs or T cells enriched from blood (not recorded which). CDR3 protein: CATRATGTDTQYF. The CDR3 DNA follows: TGTGCCACCAGAGCAACAGGGACAGATACGCAGTATTTT.